These T cell receptor beta chains were read from a single sample in a study of T cell responses to AZD1222 COVID-19 vaccine. Produced via immunoSEQ multiplex PCR; TCRdb's table is partial and in-frame only. The table has roughly 120,000 clones, roughly nine tenths seen once. The sequenced sample was peripheral blood, obtained on day 0 of AZD1222 vaccination. These receptors all stem from an adult in good health. Both conserved end residues are part of each CDR3. A D gene is named only where the DNA matches it firmly. Rows give clone size only sometimes, using once, few, many, or a class for an expanded clone.

>-|-|TRBJ2-3|TRBV11-2
TGTGCCAGCAGCTTAGGCAATAGCGGAAGCACAGATACGCAGTATTTT
CASSLGNSGSTDTQYF
>-|TRBD1|TRBJ2-7|TRBV4-1
TGCGCCAGCAGCCAAGCGACAGGGGAGCGTTACGAGCAGTACTTC
CASSQATGERYEQYF
>-|TRBD1|TRBJ1-1|TRBV5-1
TGCGCCAGCAGCTTATCCGGGACAGGGGGAACTGAAGCTTTCTTT
CASSLSGTGGTEAFF
>-|-|TRBJ2-7|TRBV19
TGTGCCAGTAGTATCGGGACAAGGACCTACGAGCAGTACTTC
CASSIGTRTYEQYF
>-|TRBD1|TRBJ1-4|TRBV2
TGTGCCAGCAGCCAACAGGGGATGGGGGAAAAACTGTTTTTT
CASSQQGMGEKLFF
>-|-|TRBJ2-7|TRBV27
TGTGCCAGCAGTTTCGGGAGTCGCTACGAGCAGTACTTC
CASSFGSRYEQYF
>once|-|TRBJ1-1|TRBV5-1
TGCGCCAGCAGCTTGTGGGGAGGGAACACTGAAGCTTTCTTT
CASSLWGGNTEAFF
>-|-|TRBJ1-2|TRBV3-1/TRBV3-2
TGTGCCAGCAGCCTCGGGTCCATCTATGGCTACACCTTC
CASSLGSIYGYTF
>few|-|TRBJ1-5|TRBV9
TGTGCCAGCAGCGTAGGGTACAGTCCGAATCAGCCCCAGCATTTT
CASSVGYSPNQPQHF
>-|-|TRBJ1-3|TRBV3-1/TRBV3-2
TGTGCCAGCAGCCAAGGGGTCCTAGTCTCTGGAAACACCATATATTTT
CASSQGVLVSGNTIYF
>-|TRBD2|TRBJ2-7|TRBV19
TGTGCCAGTAGTACTAAAAGCGGGGGTTACTCCTACGAGCAGTACTTC
CASSTKSGGYSYEQYF
>-|TRBD2|TRBJ2-1|TRBV5-1
TGCGCCAGCAGTATCGAAGCGGGAGGGCTCTACAATGAGCAGTTCTTC
CASSIEAGGLYNEQFF
>-|-|TRBJ2-2|TRBV28
TGCGGGGTAGCGGTAACGACGAACACCGGGGAGCTGTTTTTT
CGVAVTTNTGELFF
>once|TRBD1|TRBJ1-6|TRBV18
TGTGCCAGCTCAGCACGGACAGGGATAAATTCACCCCTCCACTTT
CASSARTGINSPLHF
>-|TRBD1|TRBJ2-1|TRBV27
TGTGCCAGCAGTTCGGGGACAGGAGCTTACAATGAGCAGTTCTTC
CASSSGTGAYNEQFF
>-|TRBD1|TRBJ1-1|TRBV6-5
TGTGCCAGCAGTCACACAGGGGCTACTGAAGCTTTCTTT
CASSHTGATEAFF
>-|-|TRBJ2-7|TRBV5-1
TGCGCCAGCAGCTTGGGGCAGGGTCTCTACGAGCAGTACTTC
CASSLGQGLYEQYF
>-|-|TRBJ2-7|TRBV15
TGTGCCACCAGCAGAGATAGTGGACAGTCCTACGAGCAGTACTTC
CATSRDSGQSYEQYF
>-|TRBD1|TRBJ2-5|TRBV19
TGTGCCAGTAGTGGGGACAGCCTCGGAGAGACCCAGTACTTC
CASSGDSLGETQYF
>-|TRBD1|TRBJ1-6|TRBV7-9
TGTGCCAGCAGCTCATACCCCACAGGGGGCAATTCACCCCTCCACTTT
CASSSYPTGGNSPLHF
>-|TRBD1|TRBJ1-2|TRBV11-2
TGTGCCAGCAGCTTAGATGATTGGGACAGGGCTAATGGCTACACCTTC
CASSLDDWDRANGYTF
>few|-|TRBJ2-5|TRBV10-1
TGCGCCAGCAGTGGCCTTTCAAAAGAGACCCAGTACTTC
CASSGLSKETQYF
>-|TRBD1|TRBJ2-7|TRBV10-3
TGTGCCATCAGTGATGGGGGACAGGGATCCTACGAGCAGTACTTC
CAISDGGQGSYEQYF
>-|TRBD1|TRBJ1-5|TRBV5-1
TGCGCCAGCAGCTTGGTTGGACAGGAATATAGCAATCAGCCCCAGCATTTT
CASSLVGQEYSNQPQHF
>-|TRBD2|TRBJ2-7|TRBV5-1
TGCGCCAGCAGCGTACTAGCGGGCCTTCCCTACGAGCAGTACTTC
CASSVLAGLPYEQYF
>-|TRBD1|TRBJ2-5|TRBV11-2
TGTGCCAGCAGCAACGGGACAGTACAAGAGACCCAGTACTTC
CASSNGTVQETQYF
>-|-|TRBJ2-5|TRBV7-9
TGTGCCAGCAGCTTAGGGCTTGAGGGGGTTGGATTCCAAGAGACCCAGTACTTC
CASSLGLEGVGFQETQYF
>-|-|TRBJ1-4|TRBV5-6
TGTGCCAGCAGCTTGCAGGGCAGGAGTGAAAAACTGTTTTTT
CASSLQGRSEKLFF
>-|-|TRBJ1-2|TRBV6-1
TGTGCCAGCAGTGATCAGTTCGCGGGCTACACCTTC
CASSDQFAGYTF
>-|-|TRBJ2-5|TRBV21-1
TGTGCCAGCAGCAAGCTCTGGCGGGGGGGCCTGGAGACCCAGTACTTC
CASSKLWRGGLETQYF
>-|TRBD2|TRBJ2-5|TRBV18
TGTGCCAGCTCCCACGGGACTAGCGGGCAAGAGACCCAGTACTTC
CASSHGTSGQETQYF
>-|TRBD1|TRBJ2-5|TRBV9
TGTGCCAGCAGCGTAGGGGACAGGGGTTTCGTGGAGACCCAGTACTTC
CASSVGDRGFVETQYF
>-|TRBD1|TRBJ2-4|TRBV6-1
TGTGCCAGCAGTGAGTTGAGATGGGAACAGGGGGCGGGAGCCAAAAACATTCAGTACTTC
CASSELRWEQGAGAKNIQYF
>-|-|TRBJ1-1|TRBV19
TGTGCCAGTAGTATAACAGCAGGGCCCACTGAAGCTTTCTTT
CASSITAGPTEAFF
>-|-|TRBJ1-2|TRBV7-8
TGTGCCAGCAGCTTACTTATTGTGGGGGGCGAAGGCTACACCTTC
CASSLLIVGGEGYTF
>-|-|TRBJ2-7|TRBV6-5
TGTGCCAGCAGCCGCCACAGGGAGCAGTACTTC
CASSRHREQYF
>-|TRBD2|TRBJ2-7|TRBV2
TGTGCCAGCAGTGAAACGGGGGGGTTAGCGGGAGGTTACGAGCAGTACTTC
CASSETGGLAGGYEQYF
>-|-|TRBJ2-7|TRBV7-9
TGTGCCAGCAGCTTAGCGCAGGGGGGGCTCGACGAGCAGTACTTC
CASSLAQGGLDEQYF
>-|-|TRBJ1-5|TRBV10-3
TGTGCCATCAGAGGCGAACCCGGGCAGCCCCAGCATTTT
CAIRGEPGQPQHF
>few|-|TRBJ2-7|TRBV18
TGTGCCAGCTCACCAGGAGGGAGTGGCAACGAGCAGTACTTC
CASSPGGSGNEQYF
>-|-|TRBJ1-4|TRBV5-1
TGCGCCAGCAGCTCAGGTCCCGGGGCCCCAAAGAATGAAAAACTGTTTTTT
CASSSGPGAPKNEKLFF
>-|-|TRBJ1-1|TRBV12-3/TRBV12-4
TGTGCCAGCAGTCTCACAGGGAACACTGAAGCTTTCTTT
CASSLTGNTEAFF
>few|-|TRBJ1-4|TRBV19
TGTGCCAGTAGTAACCCCCGGGGGGGAACTAATGAAAAACTGTTTTTT
CASSNPRGGTNEKLFF
>-|-|TRBJ1-1|TRBV4-1
TGCGCCAGCAGCCCCCTCCCCACGAACACTGAAGCTTTCTTT
CASSPLPTNTEAFF
>many|TRBD2|TRBJ2-1|TRBV5-1
TGCGCCAGCAGCTTATTACTGCTCTCATCTAGCGGTGTGGGTGAGCAGTTCTTC
CASSLLLLSSSGVGEQFF